This T cell receptor beta chain came from a study of post-analysis software for immune sequencing data. Study summary: Disease trajectories encompassed relapsing-remitting, secondary progressive and progressive-relapsing multiple sclerosis. Findings and caveats of the study: Those samples that were prepared in the same batch co-clustered strongly by F measure. In patients, TRBV5-6, TRBV5-1 and TRBV20-1 belonged to four or five TRBV segments found more frequently than in controls. For normalized Chao1 diversity, multiple sclerosis patients scored significantly lower than controls did.

Germline V gives CDR1 DFQATT, CDR2 SNEGSKA (reference sequence). The V end lost 1 base, the J end lost 4 bases, and 13 bases lay between the germline ends. This CDR3 comprises 14 residues. In regard to this clonotype: Its target is unknown.

The library was made from cDNA and included unique molecular identifiers. The T cell input of roughly 1 to 11 million gave about 500,000 cDNA molecules. TCRdb re-called the PCR reads through MiXCR, storing one row per CDR3 protein. Of a few hundred thousand distinct CDR3 sequences listed, 36% are singletons. This TCR was recovered from a girl between 5 and 17 years old with multiple sclerosis. The chain has TRBV20-1 and TRBJ2-5, with no clear D. Input material: blood. In DNA form, the CDR3 reads TGCAGTGCTAGAGGGCCCCAAGCCTTAGAGACCCAGTACTTC. This codes for CSARGPQALETQYF.